This T cell receptor beta chain was sequenced for a study of cytomegalovirus exposure and HLA in healthy donors (dated by TCRdb to the late 2010s). Notes on the research overall: According to a later analysis, the 120 validation repertoires were produced on the same platform as the approximately 610 repertoires of the first cohort. In addition to the first cohort of 666 subjects, a separate validation cohort of some 120 different subjects was used. The study aimed to test whether signatures of past pathogen exposure could be identified by cataloging public T cell receptors. The study combined high-throughput TCR immunosequencing, statistical association of individual TCRs with disease status, and machine learning to predict cytomegalovirus infection status. Overall study outcomes, separate from this receptor: The classifier was reported to diagnose cytomegalovirus status with high specificity and sensitivity in both the original cohort and the validation cohort. In vitro tests confirmed that a few of the cytomegalovirus-associated TCR beta chains recognize cytomegalovirus antigens. The study listed approximately 150 TCR beta chains as associated with cytomegalovirus. All 120 or so repertoires were used to score co-occurrence in the validation cohort in a later analysis, because that analysis had no HLA typing for the cohort. A later analysis found that TCRs clustered in the first cohort also tended to co-occur in the roughly 110 validation repertoires, with 90% to 95% of cluster scores above 0. The authors suggested that the approach could potentially be extended to other disease states and immunological phenotypes. Most TCR sequences were observed very rarely across donors, whereas some public TCRs were present in many individuals.

The donors belonged to the validation cohort of approximately 130 subjects, which was separate from the approximately 700-subject first cohort. Details on this clone: What this receptor recognizes is not known. Base qualities are missing; no much larger clone stands one base away.

To prepare the library, the immunoSEQ multiplex PCR assay was applied. Processing in the source paper ran as follows. A statistical classification framework was developed to diagnose cytomegalovirus status using the catalog of TCR beta chain sequences. Here the immuneACCESS table is served through TCRdb, limited to in-frame sequences with V and J called. Missing clones are a known gap in these copies; in checked studies unresolved V genes cover under half, and the rest lacks a known reason. Clonal size and the V and J genes are those of that table, whereas D and trimming came from the DNA. In this sample the table shows 150,000 or so clones, 87% of which occur a single time. Of the sample, roughly 1.5% is held by the ten largest clones. The CDR3 goes from the cysteine to the phenylalanine over 14 residues. Only CDR3 DNA remains: 42 bases, in frame from the first base. Reading the germline V gene gives CDR1 SGHVS and CDR2 FQNEAQ. V trim: 5 bases; J trim: 14 bases; unmatched bases: 12.

Sequences were obtained from PBMCs. This sequence uses TRBV7-8 and TRBJ2-1; TRBD2 lines up with 10 middle nucleotides. The receptor was isolated from a woman in her thirties in good health and CMV-seronegative. CDR3 loop: CASSPVERGGPEFF. The DNA is as follows: TGTGCCAGCAGCCCAGTCGAGCGGGGGGGCCCGGAGTTCTTC.